This TCR beta chain derives from a study of cytomegalovirus exposure and HLA in healthy donors. The CDR3 is made up of 13 amino acids. The germline CDR1 and CDR2 sequences are MNHEY and SMNVEV (reference sequence). Trimming removed 5 bases at V and 4 bases at J, with 11 bases between. The PCR made use of 60 Vbeta and 13 Jbeta primers. TCRdb keeps only in-frame clones here, not all; method: immunoSEQ multiplex PCR. The table has approximately 190,000 clones, around 87% seen once. The source is a man aged 30 to 45 in good health and CMV-seronegative. This chain connects TRBV27 to TRBJ1-2; D might be TRBD1 (6 bases). The sample comprised PBMCs. The CDR3 region is CASSPDSIYGYTF. The CDR3 coding sequence is TGTGCCAGCAGTCCGGACAGTATCTATGGCTACACCTTC.